This T cell receptor beta chain was recorded in a study of CD8+ T cells in alopecia areata. RNA was extracted and reverse transcribed into cDNA as the sequencing template. Sequencing used immunoSEQ multiplex PCR; TCRdb keeps in-frame clones, though not all of them. This table has about 140,000 clones, around 87% appearing once. Treatment of the sample: oral pan-JAK inhibitor, 5-10 mg twice daily. CDR1 and CDR2 (germline): SGHAT, FQNNGV. There are 14 residues in the CDR3. Between the trimmed V and J ends, which lost 1 base and 3 bases, there was a span of 10 bases. This sequence joins TRBV11-2 and TRBJ2-7, with a possible D match to TRBD2 (5 bases). The sequencing here drew on CD8+ T cells sorted from blood, taken at week 4, from a patient treated with tofacitinib. This clonotype was obtained from a human donor with alopecia areata. The CDR3 is CASSLGGGGYEQYF. For the CDR3, the DNA is TGTGCCAGCAGCTTAGGCGGAGGCGGCTACGAGCAGTACTTC.